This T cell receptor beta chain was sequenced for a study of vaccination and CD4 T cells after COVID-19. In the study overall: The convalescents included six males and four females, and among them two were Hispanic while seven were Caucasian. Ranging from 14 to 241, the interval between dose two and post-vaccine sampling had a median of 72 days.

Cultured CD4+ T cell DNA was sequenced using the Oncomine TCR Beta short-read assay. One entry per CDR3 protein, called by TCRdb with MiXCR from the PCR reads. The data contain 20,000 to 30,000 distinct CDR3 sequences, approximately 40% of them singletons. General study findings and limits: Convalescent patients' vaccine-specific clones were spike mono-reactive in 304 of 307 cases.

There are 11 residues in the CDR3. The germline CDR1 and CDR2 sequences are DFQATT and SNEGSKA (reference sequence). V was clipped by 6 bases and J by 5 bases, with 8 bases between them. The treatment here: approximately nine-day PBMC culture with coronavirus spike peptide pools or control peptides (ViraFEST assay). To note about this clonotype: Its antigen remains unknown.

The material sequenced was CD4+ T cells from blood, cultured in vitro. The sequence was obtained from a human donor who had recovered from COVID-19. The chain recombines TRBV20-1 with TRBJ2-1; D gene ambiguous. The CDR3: CSAYRHNEQFF. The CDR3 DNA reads TGCAGTGCATATCGGCACAATGAGCAGTTCTTC.